Listed below are T cell receptor beta chains from one sample, sequenced in a study of CD4 T cells in relation to SARS-CoV-2 and coronaviruses. Sequencing used immunoSEQ multiplex PCR; TCRdb keeps in-frame clones, though not all of them. The table records about 60,000 clones, about 90% of them present only once. Specimen: naive CD4+ T cells from PBMCs. The receptors originated from an adult with COVID-19. The CDR3 runs from the conserved cysteine through the conserved F or W. The order of the fields is clone size, J gene, V gene, CDR3 length, D gene, CDR3 protein, CDR3 DNA. The D gene is left open where the match is weak. The size field is filled for only some rows; it gives once, few, many or a size class.

>.|TRBJ1-2|TRBV7-2|14|.
CASRRAEGGNSYTF
TGTGCCAGTAGGAGGGCGGAAGGGGGAAACAGCTACACCTTC
>.|TRBJ1-4|TRBV5-1|14|.
CASSRGNTNEKLFF
TGCGCCAGCAGCCGGGGGAATACTAATGAAAAACTGTTTTTT
>.|TRBJ2-7|TRBV2|13|.
CASKTEVAYEQYF
TGTGCCAGCAAAACGGAGGTCGCGTACGAGCAGTACTTC
>.|TRBJ2-1|TRBV3-1/TRBV3-2|13|.
CASSQGMANEQFF
TGTGCCAGCAGCCAGGGGATGGCCAATGAGCAGTTCTTC
>.|TRBJ2-3|TRBV28|17|TRBD1
CASSPASGQAPGDTQYF
TGTGCCAGCAGTCCTGCCTCCGGACAGGCGCCCGGGGATACGCAGTATTTT
>.|TRBJ2-1|TRBV28|15|TRBD2
CASSTSGSSYNEQFF
TGTGCCAGCAGTACTAGCGGGAGTTCCTACAATGAGCAGTTCTTC
>.|TRBJ1-1|TRBV7-3|13|.
CASSRLQYTEAFF
TGTGCCAGCAGCCGGTTACAGTACACTGAAGCTTTCTTT
>.|TRBJ2-5|TRBV28|15|TRBD2
CASSSQLAGVETQYF
TGTGCCAGCAGTTCGCAACTAGCGGGAGTGGAGACCCAGTACTTC
>.|TRBJ1-2|TRBV9|13|.
CASSVVAGDGYTF
TGTGCCAGCAGCGTAGTGGCAGGGGACGGCTACACCTTC
>.|TRBJ2-5|TRBV5-1|15|.
CASSLVGARQETQYF
TGCGCCAGCAGCTTGGTAGGGGCGCGTCAAGAGACCCAGTACTTC
>.|TRBJ2-2|TRBV19|14|TRBD2
CATRLAGGTGELFF
TGTGCCACCAGACTAGCGGGAGGGACCGGGGAGCTGTTTTTT
>.|TRBJ2-1|TRBV29-1|14|TRBD2
CSVTTSGSFNEQFF
TGCAGCGTGACGACTAGCGGGAGCTTTAATGAGCAGTTCTTC
>.|TRBJ2-6|TRBV28|18|.
CASSSRGATFSGANVLTF
TGTGCCAGCAGTTCGCGGGGTGCAACCTTCTCTGGGGCCAACGTCCTGACTTTC
>.|TRBJ2-1|TRBV28|16|TRBD2
CASNLPLAGGYNEQFF
TGTGCCAGCAACCTTCCCCTAGCGGGAGGATACAATGAGCAGTTCTTC
>.|TRBJ2-2|TRBV28|18|TRBD2
CASSSRGWGAGIAGELFF
TGTGCCAGCAGTTCTCGGGGTTGGGGAGCGGGAATCGCCGGGGAGCTGTTTTTT
>.|TRBJ1-6|TRBV4-3|16|.
CASSQARGRLKSPLHF
TGCGCCAGCAGCCAAGCCCGGGGGCGATTGAAATCACCCCTCCACTTT
>few|TRBJ2-7|TRBV20-1|16|.
CSASRDISPFWDEQYF
TGCAGTGCTAGTCGGGACATTTCACCGTTCTGGGACGAGCAGTACTTC
>.|TRBJ2-1|TRBV7-3|18|TRBD2
CASSITSGRRASYNEQFF
TGTGCCAGCAGCATAACTAGCGGGAGAAGGGCTTCGTACAATGAGCAGTTCTTC
>.|TRBJ1-1|TRBV2|13|.
CASSDQLNTEAFF
TGTGCCAGCAGTGATCAGCTGAACACTGAAGCTTTCTTT
>.|TRBJ2-3|TRBV27|14|TRBD2
CASRTSGWADTQYF
TGTGCCAGCAGAACTAGCGGGTGGGCAGATACGCAGTATTTT
>.|TRBJ2-7|TRBV5-8|15|TRBD1
CASSLEGQGTYEQYF
TGTGCCAGCAGCTTGGAAGGACAGGGGACCTACGAGCAGTACTTC
>.|TRBJ2-5|TRBV7-8|13|.
CASSFERQETQYF
TGTGCCAGCAGCTTTGAGCGGCAAGAGACCCAGTACTTC
>.|TRBJ1-5|TRBV12-5|15|.
CASGLDRKSNQPQHF
TGTGCTAGTGGTTTGGACAGGAAAAGCAATCAGCCCCAGCATTTT
>.|TRBJ2-7|TRBV9|14|TRBD1
CASSVTGEAYEQYF
TGTGCCAGCAGCGTGACAGGGGAGGCCTACGAGCAGTACTTC
>.|TRBJ2-5|TRBV4-3|15|.
CASSQDPGNQETQYF
TGCGCCAGCAGCCAAGATCCGGGCAACCAAGAGACCCAGTACTTC
>once|TRBJ1-3|TRBV2|15|.
CASSIWPESGNTIYF
TGTGCCAGCAGTATCTGGCCGGAGTCTGGAAACACCATATATTTT
>.|TRBJ2-3|TRBV5-1|16|TRBD1
CASSSRQGAMPDTQYF
TGCGCCAGCAGCTCCAGACAGGGGGCGATGCCAGATACGCAGTATTTT
>.|TRBJ2-3|TRBV7-8|12|.
CASSPGTDTQYF
TGTGCCAGCAGCCCGGGGACAGATACGCAGTATTTT
>.|TRBJ2-5|TRBV20-1|10|.
CSARKETQYF
TGCAGTGCTAGGAAAGAGACCCAGTACTTC
>.|TRBJ2-3|TRBV7-2|14|TRBD2
CASSTRLAGDTQYF
TGTGCCAGCAGCACTAGACTAGCAGGAGATACGCAGTATTTT
>.|TRBJ2-7|TRBV5-1|15|TRBD1
CASSVSRDRADEQYF
TGCGCCAGCAGCGTTAGTCGGGACAGGGCCGACGAGCAGTACTTC
>.|TRBJ2-3|TRBV9|16|TRBD2
CASSSRWREGPDTQYF
TGTGCCAGCAGCTCAAGATGGCGGGAGGGCCCAGATACGCAGTATTTT
>few|TRBJ2-5|TRBV23-1|18|TRBD1
CASSQWDRGIYVRETQYF
TGCGCCAGCAGTCAATGGGACAGGGGTATTTACGTAAGGGAGACCCAGTACTTC
>.|TRBJ2-3|TRBV27|13|.
CASRAGGTDTQYF
TGTGCCAGCAGGGCTGGCGGCACAGATACGCAGTATTTT
>.|TRBJ2-5|TRBV5-5|16|TRBD2
CASSFGAGGPRETQYF
TGTGCCAGCAGCTTTGGCGCGGGAGGGCCCAGGGAGACCCAGTACTTC
>.|TRBJ1-1|TRBV3-1/TRBV3-2|14|.
CASSQEPENTEAFF
TGTGCCAGCAGCCAAGAGCCAGAGAACACTGAAGCTTTCTTT
>.|TRBJ2-7|TRBV2|14|.
CASKNSGTSYEQYF
TGTGCCAGCAAGAACTCGGGGACCTCCTACGAGCAGTACTTC
>.|TRBJ1-2|TRBV30|14|.
CAWRTGGRFYGYTF
TGTGCCTGGAGGACGGGGGGTCGTTTCTATGGCTACACCTTC
>.|TRBJ1-5|TRBV28|13|.
CASRQGRNQPQHF
TGTGCCAGCAGACAGGGTAGAAATCAGCCCCAGCATTTT
>once|TRBJ2-1|TRBV3-1/TRBV3-2|14|.
CASSQGGEWNEQFF
TGTGCCAGCAGCCAAGGGGGGGAATGGAATGAGCAGTTCTTC
>.|TRBJ1-1|TRBV3-1/TRBV3-2|14|.
CASSQGWENTEAFF
TGTGCCAGCAGCCAAGGGTGGGAGAACACTGAAGCTTTCTTT
>.|TRBJ2-2|TRBV6-5|15|TRBD2
CASRRLAGDTGELFF
TGTGCCAGCAGGAGACTAGCGGGAGACACCGGGGAGCTGTTTTTT
>.|TRBJ2-6|TRBV7-2|16|TRBD1
CASSFDGTGKLFVLTF
TGTGCCAGCAGCTTCGACGGGACAGGGAAATTATTCGTCCTGACTTTC
>.|TRBJ2-3|TRBV3-1/TRBV3-2|16|.
CASSGEVRSSVYTQYF
TGTGCCAGCAGCGGAGAGGTACGGTCTAGCGTGTATACGCAGTATTTT
>.|TRBJ2-2|TRBV2|14|TRBD2
CASRTSGNTGELFF
TGTGCCAGCAGGACTAGCGGAAACACCGGGGAGCTGTTTTTT
>.|TRBJ1-5|TRBV3-1/TRBV3-2|13|.
CASSQVGSQPQHF
TGTGCCAGCAGCCAGGTGGGGAGTCAGCCCCAGCATTTT
>few|TRBJ1-6|TRBV19|16|.
CASSIVGNGGNSPLHF
TGTGCCAGTAGTATCGTGGGCAACGGCGGCAATTCACCCCTCCACTTT
>.|TRBJ2-4|TRBV28|14|.
CASSLSQGGNIQYF
TGTGCCAGCAGTTTAAGTCAGGGGGGGAACATTCAGTACTTC
>.|TRBJ2-7|TRBV4-2|15|TRBD2
CASRSGTSGTLEQYF
TGTGCCAGCAGGTCCGGGACTAGCGGCACATTGGAGCAGTACTTC
>.|TRBJ2-1|TRBV27|13|TRBD2
CASSGGGRGEQFF
TGTGCCAGCAGCGGGGGGGGACGCGGTGAGCAGTTCTTC
>once|TRBJ2-1|TRBV5-6|15|TRBD2
CASSPRLAGANEQFF
TGTGCCAGCAGCCCTAGACTAGCGGGGGCCAATGAGCAGTTCTTC
>.|TRBJ2-4|TRBV9|16|TRBD2
CASSAQAGLAKNIQYF
TGTGCCAGCAGCGCACAAGCGGGACTAGCCAAAAACATTCAGTACTTC
>.|TRBJ2-1|TRBV7-9|15|TRBD2
CASSLLPSGNNEQFF
TGTGCCAGCAGCTTACTTCCCAGCGGGAACAATGAGCAGTTCTTC
>.|TRBJ1-3|TRBV5-6|12|TRBD1
CATQGAGNTIYF
TGTGCCACCCAGGGGGCTGGAAACACCATATATTTT
>.|TRBJ1-1|TRBV5-1|15|.
CASSLGGGRETEAFF
TGCGCCAGCAGCTTGGGTGGGGGGCGGGAGACTGAAGCTTTCTTT
>few|TRBJ1-6|TRBV5-1|13|.
CASSFTVVSPLHF
TGCGCCAGCAGCTTCACAGTGGTATCACCCCTCCACTTT
>.|TRBJ2-2|TRBV6-5|14|.
CASSYTVATGELFF
TGTGCCAGCAGTTATACGGTAGCCACCGGGGAGCTGTTTTTT
>.|TRBJ1-1|TRBV6-5|14|.
CASSPGPLNTEAFF
TGTGCCAGCAGCCCGGGGCCCCTGAACACTGAAGCTTTCTTT
>.|TRBJ2-1|TRBV20-1|14|.
CSASAPGMGNEQFF
TGCAGTGCTAGTGCTCCGGGCATGGGGAATGAGCAGTTCTTC
>.|TRBJ2-3|TRBV7-3|12|.
CASSLPGDTQYF
TGTGCCAGCAGCCTACCCGGGGATACGCAGTATTTT